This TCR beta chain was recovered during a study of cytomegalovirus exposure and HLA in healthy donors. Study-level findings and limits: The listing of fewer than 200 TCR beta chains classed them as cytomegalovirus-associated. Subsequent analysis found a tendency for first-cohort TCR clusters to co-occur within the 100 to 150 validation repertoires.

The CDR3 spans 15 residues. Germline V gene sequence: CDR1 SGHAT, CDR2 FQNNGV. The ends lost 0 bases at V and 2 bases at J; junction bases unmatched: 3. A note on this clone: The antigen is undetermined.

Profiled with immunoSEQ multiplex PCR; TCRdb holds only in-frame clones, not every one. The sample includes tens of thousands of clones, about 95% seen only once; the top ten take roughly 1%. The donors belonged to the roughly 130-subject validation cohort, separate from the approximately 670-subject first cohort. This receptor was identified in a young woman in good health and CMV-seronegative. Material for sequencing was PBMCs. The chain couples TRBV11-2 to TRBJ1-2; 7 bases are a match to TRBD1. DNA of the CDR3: TGTGCCAGCAGCTTAGAGACAGGGCACAACTATGGCTACACCTTC. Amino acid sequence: CASSLETGHNYGYTF.